What follows are 28 T cell receptor beta chains derived from one specimen sequenced in a study of response to subunit inactivated influenza vaccine listed by TCRdb under 2018. Library method: RT-PCR. Sequencing instrument: Illumina HiSeq 2500. Through fastp at Q25 and MiXCR, TCRdb rebuilt clones from the public reads, retaining in-frame beta chains. Rows with one shared CDR3 protein collapse into an entry with the most common genes and DNA. This sample is represented by about 700,000 distinct CDR3 sequences; roughly 13% of them were singletons. The ten largest clones take up around 6.5% of the sample. The material sequenced was PBMCs from blood, taken around 15 days before vaccination. The receptors were gathered from a man aged 50-60 years who received an inactivated influenza vaccine. Donor details come from another sample of the same person, matched by shared clones.

This sequence joins TRBV4-3 and TRBJ2-7; no firm D call. Germline CDR1 and CDR2: LGHNA and YSLEER. V was pared by 1 base and J by 3 bases, with 13 bases between. The CDR3 extends over 15 amino acids. The CDR3 region is CASSQAYYRDYEQYF. DNA for the CDR3: TGCGCCAGCAGCCAAGCTTATTACAGAGACTACGAGCAGTACTTC.

The V gene is TRBV7-2, the J gene TRBJ1-5; D unclear. The CDR3 is made up of 15 amino acids. In germline, CDR1 is SGHTA, CDR2 FQGNSA. V was cut by 1 base and J by 2 bases, with 9 bases left in between. CDR3 in DNA: TGTGCCAGCAGCTTAGGTCTTCCGGGCAATCAGCCCCAGCATTTT. This translates into CASSLGLPGNQPQHF. Full variable domain (missing parts from reference TRBV7-2 and TRBJ1-5): GAGVSQSPSNKVTEKGKDVELRCDPISGHTALYWYRQSLGQGLEFLIYFQGNSAPDKSGLPSDRFSAERTGGSVSTLTIQRTQQEDSAVYLCASSLGLPGNQPQHFGDGTRLSIL.

This clonotype came up a few times. This chain joins TRBV7-2 and TRBJ2-1, with a weak D call TRBD1 (6 bases). Trimming pared 2 bases from V and 7 bases from J, leaving 12 bases between. The V gene's germline CDR1 is SGHTA and CDR2 FQGNSA. The CDR3 spans 14 residues. CDR3: CASSLNRVENEQFF. The DNA of the CDR3 is TGTGCCAGCAGCTTAAACAGGGTAGAGAATGAGCAGTTCTTC.

This clonotype was observed many times. This chain connects TRBV28 to TRBJ2-2; TRBD1 matches at 9 bases. This CDR3 is 16 amino acids long. Germline CDR1 MDHEN, CDR2 SYDVKM. With 5 bases clipped from V and 6 bases from J, the junction kept 10 bases outside the gene matches. The CDR3 sequence: CASSQTTGGWAGELFF. In DNA form, the CDR3 reads TGTGCCAGCAGTCAGACTACAGGGGGCTGGGCCGGGGAGCTGTTTTTT.

The chain combines TRBV5-1 with TRBJ2-6; the D gene is possibly TRBD1 (6 bases). In germline, CDR1 is SGHRS, CDR2 YFSETQ. This CDR3 spans 16 amino acids. Trimming removed 0 bases from V and 4 bases from J, with 11 bases in between. In DNA form, the CDR3 reads TGCGCCAGCAGCTTGGACAGTGGGACAGGGGCCAACGTCCTGACTTTC. Translated, it gives CASSLDSGTGANVLTF.

This clonotype appeared a few times. The V gene is TRBV6-2 or TRBV6-3, the J gene TRBJ2-3; D gene uncertain. This CDR3 region has 12 residues. Germline loops: CDR1 MNHEY, CDR2 SVGEGT. Trimming took off 6 bases at V and 2 bases at J, with 6 bases between the two ends. CDR3 residues: CASRRTTDTQYF. CDR3 bases: TGTGCCAGCAGGCGAACCACAGATACGCAGTATTTT.

This clonotype was detected many times. This chain connects TRBV11-1 to TRBJ1-1; D perhaps matches TRBD1 (5 bases). V was cut by 0 bases and J by 0 bases, with 17 bases left in between. Germline loops: CDR1 SGHAT, CDR2 FQDESV (reference sequence). The CDR3 spans 18 residues. The CDR3 sequence is CASSLAGAQEDMNTEAFF. CDR3 DNA: TGTGCCAGCAGCTTAGCTGGGGCCCAGGAGGACATGAACACTGAAGCTTTCTTT. The entire variable domain, with the rest obtained from reference TRBV11-1 and TRBJ1-1, is as follows: EAEVAQSPRYKITEKSQAVAFWCDPISGHATLYWYRQILGQGPELLVQFQDESVVDDSQLPKDRFSAERLKGVDSTLKIQPAELGDSAMYLCASSLAGAQEDMNTEAFFGQGTRLTVV.

This clonotype was detected many times. V usage is TRBV27 and J usage is TRBJ2-7, with 7 positions matching TRBD2. CDR1 and CDR2 (germline): MNHEY, SMNVEV (reference sequence). Trimming took 1 base from V and 6 from J; bases not matched to a gene: 12. This CDR3 is built from 16 residues. The chain's CDR3 is CASSLLVGREPAEQYF. The CDR3 DNA sequence: TGTGCCAGCAGTTTATTAGTAGGGCGGGAGCCGGCCGAGCAGTACTTC.

The rearrangement uses TRBV28 and TRBJ2-3; 9 nucleotides align to TRBD1. CDR1 is MDHEN and CDR2 is SYDVKM in the germline V gene. This CDR3 has 16 residues. Losses at the gene ends were 1 base for V and 1 base for J; bases not matched to a gene: 3. The DNA for the CDR3 is TGTGCCAGCAGTTTATACGGGACAGGGCGCACAGATACGCAGTATTTT. Translating it yields CASSLYGTGRTDTQYF.

The V gene is TRBV11-2, the J gene TRBJ2-3; D may correspond to TRBD1 or TRBD2 (5 bases each). V lost 5 bases and J lost 9, with 18 bases in between. CDR1 SGHAT and CDR2 FQNNGV come from the germline V gene. The CDR3 runs 14 residues. CDR3 bases: TGTGCCAGCAGCCCGAGGGACCCCCCAAAGACGCAGTATTTT. Translation gives CASSPRDPPKTQYF.

The chain has TRBV15 and TRBJ1-5; 7 positions agree with TRBD1. Looked up from germline, CDR1 is LNHNV and CDR2 is YYDKDF (reference sequence). CDR3 size: 14 residues. The V gene end was trimmed by 5 bases and the J gene end by 5 bases; junction bases not matched to a gene: 6. The CDR3 spells CATSRGQADQPQHF. CDR3 nucleotide sequence: TGTGCCACCAGCCGCGGACAGGCGGATCAGCCCCAGCATTTT. The full variable domain, in which reference TRBV15 and TRBJ1-5 provide the parts outside the CDR3, is DAMVIQNPRYQVTQFGKPVTLSCSQTLNHNVMYWYQQKSSQAPKLLFHYYDKDFNNEADTPDNFQSRRPNTSFCFLDIRSPGLGDTAMYLCATSRGQADQPQHFGDGTRLSIL.

The rearrangement links TRBV19 to TRBJ2-1, with TRBD2 matching 11 bases. V dropped 1 base and J dropped 7; count of bases not matched to a gene: 6. The CDR3 consists of 16 residues. Germline lookup yields CDR1 LNHDA and CDR2 SQIVND (reference sequence). In nucleotides, the CDR3 is TGTGCCAGTAGTATAGTAGCGGGAGGGCCTACAAATGAGCAGTTCTTC. It translates to CASSIVAGGPTNEQFF.

This clonotype was picked up many times. The chain recombines TRBV2 with TRBJ2-1, with unresolved D. CDR1 SNHLY and CDR2 FYNNEI come from the germline V gene. The CDR3 has 11 residues. V lost 5 bases, J lost 4 bases, and 3 bases lay in between. The CDR3 bases are TGTGCCAGCAGTATTTACAATGAGCAGTTCTTC. This gives the protein CASSIYNEQFF.

There are a few counts of this clonotype. The chain combines TRBV20-1 with TRBJ1-2; 11 bases match TRBD1. Trimming took 2 bases from V and 4 from J; bases not matched to a gene: 6. This CDR3 comprises 15 residues. Per germline, CDR1 DFQATT and CDR2 SNEGSKA (reference sequence). CDR3 region: CSARPGQGAAYGYTF. Here the CDR3 DNA reads TGCAGTGCTAGACCTGGACAGGGGGCTGCCTATGGCTACACCTTC.

The chain links TRBV28 to TRBJ1-1, with D perhaps matching TRBD1 (5 bases). Germline V gene sequence: CDR1 MDHEN, CDR2 SYDVKM. V was clipped by 3 bases and J by 0 bases, with 11 bases between them. The CDR3 extends over 15 amino acids. Here the CDR3 reads CASSFSGHLNTEAFF. In DNA form, the CDR3 reads TGTGCCAGCAGTTTTTCTGGACACCTGAACACTGAAGCTTTCTTT.

This clonotype was detected a few times. V and J are TRBV11-2 and TRBJ2-3; D possibly corresponds to TRBD2 (6 bases). Trimming stripped 1 base from V and 2 bases from J, with 19 bases between. This CDR3 has 18 amino acids. Germline V CDR1 and CDR2: SGHAT, FQNNGV. The CDR3 here is CASSLGGTWTRYTDTQYF. The CDR3 DNA follows: TGTGCCAGCAGCTTAGGCGGGACTTGGACGCGATACACAGATACGCAGTATTTT.

This clonotype showed up just a few times. Here the CDR3 DNA reads TGTGCCAGCAGCGTGGGTAATATCGGGGTCAGCTCCTACGAGCAGTACTTC. Translating gives CASSVGNIGVSSYEQYF. The V and J genes are TRBV9 and TRBJ2-7, with D possibly being TRBD2 (5 bases). Trimming pared 2 bases from V and 0 bases from J, leaving 18 bases between. Germline-derived CDR1 and CDR2 are SGDLS and YYNGEE. This CDR3 has 17 residues.

Note on this clonotype: A read error is possible here, since a much larger clone lies one base away. The chain couples TRBV20-1 to TRBJ2-3, with D tentatively TRBD1 (5 bases). Judging by the DNA end, TRBJ1-5 fits better; the J call may be wrong. Germline V gene lookup returns CDR1 DFQATT and CDR2 SNEGSKA (reference sequence). The CDR3 is 13 residues long. The CDR3 here is CSARGENTDTQHF. CDR3 DNA sequence: TGCAGTGCTAGGGGGGAAAACACAGATACGCAGCATTTT.

V and J are TRBV4-3 and TRBJ1-1; a possible D gene is TRBD1 (5 bases). Trimming pared 0 bases from V and 5 bases from J, leaving 16 bases between. Germline V CDR1 and CDR2: LGHNA, YSLEER. This CDR3 is built from 16 residues. CDR3 loop: CASSQDKGGRGTEAFF. DNA of the CDR3: TGCGCCAGCAGCCAAGATAAAGGAGGTCGGGGGACTGAAGCTTTCTTT.

This clonotype was observed a few times. V gene TRBV9 combines with J gene TRBJ2-2; unclear D gene. V lost 0 bases to trimming and J lost 3 bases, with 3 bases between them. The CDR3 length is 13 residues. Germline CDR1 and CDR2: SGDLS and YYNGEE. The DNA for the CDR3 is TGTGCCAGCAGCGTAGATTACACCGGGGAGCTGTTTTTT. This translates into CASSVDYTGELFF.

This clonotype has more than one count but fewer than ten. The V gene is TRBV6-2 or TRBV6-3, the J gene TRBJ2-7; TRBD1 matches 7 bases. Trimming at V came to 6 bases and at J to 1 base, leaving 6 bases not matched to a gene. The CDR3 length is 14 residues. Germline CDR1 MNHEY, CDR2 SVGEGT. The CDR3 nucleotides read TGTGCCAGCAGACAAGACAGGGCGTCCTACGAGCAGTACTTC. Translating it yields CASRQDRASYEQYF.

The chain recombines TRBV5-1 with TRBJ1-5, with unresolved D. Germline lookup yields CDR1 SGHRS and CDR2 YFSETQ. V shed 1 base and J shed 2 bases, with 10 bases lying between them. The CDR3 sequence is 15 residues long. CDR3 sequence (DNA): TGCGCCAGCAGCTTGACCGGTGACGGCAATCAGCCCCAGCATTTT. It is translated as CASSLTGDGNQPQHF.

The rearrangement uses TRBV6-5 and TRBJ2-1; a weak D match, TRBD2 (5 bases). Germline V gene sequence: CDR1 MNHEY, CDR2 SVGAGI. The CDR3 totals 15 residues. Trimming took off 0 bases at V and 5 bases at J, with 11 bases between the two ends. CDR3 coding DNA: TGTGCCAGCAGTTACTCGCCCGGACTCAACAATGAGCAGTTCTTC. It yields the protein CASSYSPGLNNEQFF.

This clonotype has a handful of counts. J is TRBJ2-1 and V is TRBV15; D is ambiguous. Trimming removed 0 bases from V and 8 bases from J, with 11 bases in between. The CDR3 loop spans 14 amino acids. Germline lookup yields CDR1 LNHNV and CDR2 YYDKDF (reference sequence). CDR3 coding DNA: TGTGCCACCAGCAGAGATCCAGCCGTGGATGAGCAGTTCTTC. Encoded protein: CATSRDPAVDEQFF.

This chain connects TRBV5-5 to TRBJ1-3, with no clear D. Germline CDR1 is SGHKS and CDR2 is YYEKEE (reference sequence). Trimming pared 3 bases from V and 4 bases from J, leaving 20 bases between. This CDR3 is 17 amino acids long. The CDR3 nucleotides are TGTGCCAGCAGCTACATCGGACTTCGGGTTGGGGGAAACACCATATATTTT. It codes for CASSYIGLRVGGNTIYF.

This clonotype was picked up a small number of times. The V call is TRBV20-1, the J call TRBJ2-2, with a tentative D call TRBD1 (6 bases). The ends were cut back, 0 bases at V and 4 bases at J, with 15 bases in the middle. Per germline, CDR1 DFQATT and CDR2 SNEGSKA (reference sequence). The CDR3 is made up of 16 amino acids. CDR3 region: CSARDSRGIVTGELFF. In DNA form, the CDR3 reads TGCAGTGCTAGAGATAGCAGGGGAATCGTCACCGGGGAGCTGTTTTTT.

This clonotype has more than one count but fewer than ten. The CDR3 sequence: CASSSKQGNSPLHF. As DNA, the CDR3 is TGCGCCAGCAGCTCGAAACAGGGTAATTCACCCCTCCACTTT. The chain couples TRBV5-1 to TRBJ1-6, with D possibly being TRBD1 (6 bases). The CDR3 sequence is 14 residues long. Germline CDR1 is SGHRS and CDR2 is YFSETQ. With 3 bases removed from V and 6 bases from J, the gap between germline ends came to 10 bases. The whole variable domain, filled in from reference TRBV5-1 and TRBJ1-6, reads KAGVTQTPRYLIKTRGQQVTLSCSPISGHRSVSWYQQTPGQGLQFLFEYFSETQRNKGNFPGRFSGRQFSNSRSEMNVSTLELGDSALYLCASSSKQGNSPLHFGNGTRLTVT.

V usage is TRBV29-1 and J usage is TRBJ2-1; 10 bases map to TRBD2. J gave up 4 bases and V 6 bases, and 6 bases lay outside the gene matches. The CDR3 is made up of 14 amino acids. CDR1 and CDR2 (germline): SQVTM, ANQGSEA. The chain's CDR3 is CSVASGSLYNEQFF. CDR3 nucleotide sequence: TGCAGCGTGGCTAGCGGGAGTTTGTACAATGAGCAGTTCTTC.